This record covers a single TCR beta chain. No antigen is known for it. Measured with immunoSEQ multiplex PCR; TCRdb has only the in-frame clones, and not every one. The table includes roughly 1,100,000 clones, approximately 68% detected once. The data stem from a study of shared clonotypes between healthy human individuals. Recent acute infections and vaccinations were absent in the healthy HIV-negative adult donors. Points from the study as a whole: Sampling was confined to blood; repertoires within tissues likely differ. Rarefaction gave evidence that sorted-subset sequencing remained incomplete despite large depth. A small donor pool kept down the genetic and exposure-history diversity that was represented.

What was sequenced was memory CD4+ T cells sorted from blood. The subset is: CD45RA-negative fraction. The clonotype originates from a man aged 18 to 35 in good health.

CDR3 region: CASSLISVVRTSGGVSTDTQYF. CDR3 sequence (DNA): TGTGCCAGCAGCTTAATTTCAGTGGTCAGGACTAGCGGGGGGGTTAGCACAGATACGCAGTATTTT. V is TRBV7-8 and J is TRBJ2-3; 15 positions match TRBD2. The V gene's germline CDR1 is SGHVS and CDR2 FQNEAQ. The V gene end was trimmed by 2 bases and the J gene end by 0 bases; junction bases not matched to a gene: 15. This CDR3 spans 22 amino acids.